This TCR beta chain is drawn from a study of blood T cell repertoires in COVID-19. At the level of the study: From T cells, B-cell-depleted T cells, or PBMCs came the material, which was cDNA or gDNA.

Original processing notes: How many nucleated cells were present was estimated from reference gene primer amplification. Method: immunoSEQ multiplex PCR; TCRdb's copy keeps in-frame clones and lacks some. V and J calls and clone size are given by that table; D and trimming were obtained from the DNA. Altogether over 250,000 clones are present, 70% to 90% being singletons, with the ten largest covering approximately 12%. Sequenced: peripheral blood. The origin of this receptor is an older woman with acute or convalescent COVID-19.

The CDR3 loop reads CASWSRYGNQPQHF. The CDR3 nucleotides are TGTGCCAGCTGGAGCCGGTACGGCAATCAGCCCCAGCATTTT. V and J are TRBV2 and TRBJ1-5, with no clear D. CDR3 length equals 14 residues. Germline V gives CDR1 SNHLY, CDR2 FYNNEI. Trimming took 8 bases from V and 2 from J, leaving 13 bases between them. Full variable domain (rest looked up from reference TRBV2 and TRBJ1-5): EPEVTQTPSHQVTQMGQEVILRCVPISNHLYFYWYRQILGQKVEFLVSFYNNEISEKSEIFDDQFSVERPDGSNFTLKIRSTKLEDSAMYFCASWSRYGNQPQHFGDGTRLSIL.